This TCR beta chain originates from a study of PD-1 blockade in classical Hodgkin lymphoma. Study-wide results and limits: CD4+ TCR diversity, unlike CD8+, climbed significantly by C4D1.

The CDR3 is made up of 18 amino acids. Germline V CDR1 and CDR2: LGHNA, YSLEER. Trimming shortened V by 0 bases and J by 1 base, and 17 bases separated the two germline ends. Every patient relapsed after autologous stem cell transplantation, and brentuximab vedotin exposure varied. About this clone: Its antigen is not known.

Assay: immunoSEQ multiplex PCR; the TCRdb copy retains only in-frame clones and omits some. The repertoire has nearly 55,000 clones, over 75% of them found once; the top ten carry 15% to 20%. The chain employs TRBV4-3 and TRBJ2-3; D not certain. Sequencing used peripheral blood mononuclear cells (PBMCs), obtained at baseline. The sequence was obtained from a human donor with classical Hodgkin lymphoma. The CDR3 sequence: CASSQDLHGGSRTDTQYF. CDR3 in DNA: TGCGCCAGCAGCCAAGACTTACATGGCGGCAGCCGCACAGATACGCAGTATTTT.